What follows are 23 T cell receptor beta chains derived from one specimen sequenced in a study of blood T cell repertoires in COVID-19. Assay used: immunoSEQ multiplex PCR; TCRdb lists only in-frame clones, some missing. Here the sample spans 43,000 or so clones, around 80% being singletons. The sequenced sample consisted of peripheral blood. The receptors derive from a woman over 75 with acute or convalescent COVID-19.

The V call is TRBV2, the J call TRBJ1-2; TRBD1 matches 8 bases. V trimming: 5 bases; J trimming: 7 bases; junction bases outside the gene matches: 9. The CDR3 runs to 14 residues. Per germline, CDR1 SNHLY and CDR2 FYNNEI. The CDR3 sequence is CASSLQGEFGGYTF. The DNA of the CDR3 is TGTGCCAGCAGTTTACAGGGGGAGTTTGGTGGCTACACCTTC.

This clone has a single count. The genes are TRBV13 and TRBJ1-1, with D unresolved. Trimming cost V 5 bases and J 6 bases, with 13 bases left between them. Germline CDR1 PRHDT, CDR2 FYEKMQ (reference sequence). The CDR3 runs to 13 residues. Here the CDR3 reads CASSPPPIPEAFF. In DNA, the CDR3 is TGTGCCAGCAGCCCACCCCCTATCCCTGAAGCTTTCTTT.

The chain employs TRBV5-1 and TRBJ2-7; the match to TRBD1 covers 7 bases. Trimming took 1 base from V and 4 from J; bases not matched to a gene: 8. Germline V gives CDR1 SGHRS, CDR2 YFSETQ. The CDR3 covers 15 residues. CDR3: CASSLWQGVVYEQYF. The CDR3 DNA follows: TGCGCCAGCAGCTTGTGGCAGGGGGTGGTTTACGAGCAGTACTTC.

The chain uses TRBV6-5 and TRBJ2-3; the D gene is possibly TRBD1 (5 bases). Deletions cut 6 bases from V and 10 bases from J, with 17 bases between. The CDR3 totals 13 residues. Germline V gene sequence: CDR1 MNHEY, CDR2 SVGAGI. CDR3 in amino acids: CASSRTPEKAQYF. The CDR3 nucleotides read TGTGCCAGCAGCAGGACACCCGAGAAGGCGCAGTATTTT.

The chain is built from TRBV5-6 and TRBJ2-7; 8 bases fit TRBD1. The CDR3 has 15 amino acids. V shed 0 bases and J 6 bases; nucleotides not matched to a gene: 8. Germline V gene data show CDR1 as SGHDT and CDR2 as YYEEEE. In DNA form, the CDR3 reads TGTGCCAGCAGCTTGGCCGGGACAGGACATCCCGAGCAGTACTTC. Its translation: CASSLAGTGHPEQYF. The variable domain in full, with the rest retrieved from reference TRBV5-6 and TRBJ2-7, is DAGVTQSPTHLIKTRGQQVTLRCSPKSGHDTVSWYQQALGQGPQFIFQYYEEEERQRGNFPDRFSGHQFPNYSSELNVNALLLGDSALYLCASSLAGTGHPEQYFGPGTRLTVT.

The chain is built from TRBV11-2 and TRBJ2-1; 11 nucleotides line up with TRBD2. The CDR3 is made up of 14 amino acids. Germline assignment: CDR1 SGHAT and CDR2 FQNNGV. V shed 6 bases and J 9 bases; nucleotides not matched to a gene: 7. The CDR3 sequence: CASSRLSGGVEQFF. DNA of the CDR3: TGTGCCAGCAGTCGACTTAGCGGGGGGGTTGAGCAGTTCTTC.

This clone was found once. DNA for the CDR3: TGTGCCACCAGGGGGGGGGCAAGTAGCAATCAGCCCCAGCATTTT. Its protein is CATRGGASSNQPQHF. The rearrangement uses TRBV15 and TRBJ1-5, with D possibly TRBD1 on 6 matching bases. Trimming stripped 6 bases from V and 0 bases from J, with 12 bases between. The germline V gene has CDR1 LNHNV and CDR2 YYDKDF (reference sequence). CDR3 length: 15 residues.

The chain combines TRBV30 with TRBJ1-5, with D hard to call. The CDR3 has 14 amino acids. The V and J ends lost 0 bases and 7 bases respectively, with 13 bases between them. Germline loops: CDR1 GTSNPN, CDR2 SVGIG (reference sequence). The CDR3 here is CAWSVGKGGQPQHF. CDR3 nucleotide sequence: TGTGCCTGGAGTGTAGGAAAGGGCGGGCAGCCCCAGCATTTT.

J is TRBJ1-1 and V is TRBV18; 8 bases agree with TRBD1. In germline, CDR1 is KGHSH, CDR2 LQKENI. V was pared by 1 base and J by 5 bases, with 9 bases of the junction left unmatched. The CDR3 covers 16 residues. CDR3 protein: CASSPRGQGAGTEAFF. In DNA, the CDR3 is TGTGCCAGCTCACCACGAGGGCAGGGGGCGGGAACTGAAGCTTTCTTT.

The gene calls are TRBV19 and TRBJ2-3; the match to TRBD2 covers 10 bases. The CDR3 covers 17 residues. Germline trimming cut 1 base from V and 2 bases from J; bases unmatched to any gene: 6. In germline, CDR1 is LNHDA, CDR2 SQIVND (reference sequence). The chain's CDR3 is CASSIGRLAGVTDTQYF. CDR3 sequence (DNA): TGTGCCAGTAGTATAGGTCGCCTAGCGGGGGTCACAGATACGCAGTATTTT.

The V gene is TRBV12-5, the J gene TRBJ1-5; TRBD1 agrees at 11 bases. This CDR3 is built from 16 residues. CDR1 is LGHNT, CDR2 FRNRAP, per germline. Unmatched junction bases numbered 6, after V lost 7 bases and J lost 1 base. CDR3 residues: CASVLGDRGSNQPQHF. DNA of the CDR3: TGTGCTAGTGTCTTAGGGGACAGGGGGAGCAATCAGCCCCAGCATTTT.

The chain joins TRBV7-2 to TRBJ1-1; D is perhaps TRBD1 (5 bases). Trimming left V 5 bases short and J 6 bases short, with 19 bases between. Germline V gene lookup returns CDR1 SGHTA and CDR2 FQGNSA. This CDR3 is 15 amino acids long. The CDR3 sequence: CASSPVPRDTAEAFF. CDR3 in DNA: TGTGCCAGCAGCCCAGTCCCCAGGGATACGGCTGAAGCTTTCTTT.

This chain connects TRBV6-5 to TRBJ2-1, with a weak D call TRBD1 (5 bases). Germline-derived CDR1 and CDR2 are MNHEY and SVGAGI. V was clipped by 6 bases and J by 7 bases, with 13 bases between them. The CDR3 consists of 13 residues. The CDR3 region has the DNA TGTGCCAGCAGACAGGTTTGGTCTAATGAGCAGTTCTTC. Translated: CASRQVWSNEQFF.

This chain connects TRBV6-1 to TRBJ2-5; D not resolved. Trimming left V 1 base short and J 4 bases short, with 19 bases between. This CDR3 spans 17 amino acids. Germline values: CDR1 MNHNS, CDR2 SASEGT. The chain's CDR3 is CASSEEEPGLKGETQYF. The CDR3, as DNA: TGTGCCAGCAGTGAAGAGGAGCCCGGCCTAAAAGGAGAGACCCAGTACTTC.

The chain is built from TRBV6-6 and TRBJ1-2; D is possibly TRBD1 (5 bases). Germline CDR1 is MNHNY and CDR2 is SVGAGI (reference sequence). V was clipped by 5 bases and J by 7 bases, with 14 bases between them. The CDR3 consists of 13 residues. The chain's CDR3 is CASSLETVSGYTF. CDR3 bases: TGTGCCAGCAGTCTAGAGACAGTCTCTGGCTACACCTTC.

The chain has TRBV18 and TRBJ1-4, with D possibly matching TRBD1 (5 bases). CDR1 is KGHSH, CDR2 LQKENI, per germline. The ends were cut back, 6 bases at V and 0 bases at J, with 11 bases in the middle. This CDR3 has 15 amino acids. As DNA, the CDR3 is TGTGCCAGCTCGCAACAGGTTTCAACTAATGAAAAACTGTTTTTT. This translates into CASSQQVSTNEKLFF.

The J gene is TRBJ2-5, the V gene TRBV29-1, with TRBD2 matching over 11 bases. This CDR3 is 16 amino acids long. Losses at the gene ends were 4 bases for V and 8 bases for J; bases not matched to a gene: 15. Germline lookup yields CDR1 SQVTM and CDR2 ANQGSEA. DNA for the CDR3: TGCAGCGTTGTTGAACTAGCGGGGGCCCCAGGGAACACCCAGTACTTC. Its translation is CSVVELAGAPGNTQYF.

The gene calls are TRBV7-2 and TRBJ1-2; 11 nucleotides align to TRBD1. V lost 1 base to trimming and J lost 5 bases; unmatched junction nucleotides: 9. Germline V CDR1 and CDR2: SGHTA, FQGNSA. The CDR3 runs 17 residues. CDR3 in DNA: TGTGCCAGCAGCTTAGGAGGACAGGGGGCTGATGGGTATGGCTACACCTTC. This translates into CASSLGGQGADGYGYTF.

The J gene is TRBJ1-1, the V gene TRBV7-9; 7 bases line up with TRBD1. CDR3 length: 15 residues. V shed 5 bases, J shed 8 bases, and the junction held 14 bases outside the gene matches. Germline lookup yields CDR1 SEHNR and CDR2 FQNEAQ (reference sequence). CDR3 DNA: TGTGCCAGCAGCCCACAACCGACAGGGAATTCCGAAGCTTTCTTT. Translation: CASSPQPTGNSEAFF.

This rearrangement joins TRBV3-1 (or the pseudogene TRBV3-2) to TRBJ1-1; no clear D. CDR3 length: 12 amino acids. V lost 4 bases to trimming and J lost 5 bases, with 8 bases between them. Germline V gene data show CDR1 as LGHDT and CDR2 as YNNKEL (reference sequence). DNA of the CDR3: TGTGCCAGCAGCCCAACCGGGACTGAAGCTTTCTTT. This translates into CASSPTGTEAFF.

V gene TRBV27 combines with J gene TRBJ1-4; no reliable D call. Germline lookup yields CDR1 MNHEY and CDR2 SMNVEV (reference sequence). The CDR3 is made up of 14 amino acids. Trimming removed 4 bases at V and 0 bases at J, with 6 bases between. CDR3 bases: TGTGCCAGCAGTTCTGTTACAACTAATGAAAAACTGTTTTTT. It yields the protein CASSSVTTNEKLFF.

This clone has ten or more counts. The genes are TRBV5-6 and TRBJ1-4; the D gene is possibly TRBD1 (5 bases). Germline CDR1 reads SGHDT; CDR2 reads YYEEEE. This CDR3 is 15 amino acids long. Trimming removed 1 base at V and 6 bases at J, with 13 bases between. Written as DNA, the CDR3 is TGTGCCAGCAGCTTGTGGGTCAGGGAGGATGAAAAACTGTTTTTT. Translation: CASSLWVREDEKLFF. Variable domain in full (rest from reference TRBV5-6 and TRBJ1-4): DAGVTQSPTHLIKTRGQQVTLRCSPKSGHDTVSWYQQALGQGPQFIFQYYEEEERQRGNFPDRFSGHQFPNYSSELNVNALLLGDSALYLCASSLWVREDEKLFFGSGTQLSVL.

Here the CDR3 reads CASSQSWLAGAPITGELFF. Written as DNA, the CDR3 is TGTGCCAGCAGTCAATCCTGGCTAGCGGGGGCCCCGATCACCGGGGAGCTGTTTTTT. V and J are TRBV7-2 and TRBJ2-2; 10 bases match TRBD2. Germline V gives CDR1 SGHTA, CDR2 FQGNSA. V shed 6 bases, J shed 4 bases, and the junction held 17 bases outside the gene matches. The CDR3 extends over 19 amino acids.